One and the same sample provided the 3 T cell receptor beta chains below, sequenced in a study of blood T cell repertoires in COVID-19. Only in-frame clones appear in the TCRdb table, and some are missing; sequencing was by immunoSEQ multiplex PCR. In the table there are around 150,000 clones, 65% to 85% of which are singletons. The sample taken for sequencing was peripheral blood. Source of these receptors: a woman in her forties or fifties with acute or convalescent COVID-19.

This chain joins TRBV6-5 and TRBJ1-5; 8 bases are shared with TRBD1. V lost 10 bases, J lost 1 base, and 6 bases stayed unmatched. CDR1 is MNHEY, CDR2 SVGAGI, per germline. The CDR3 extends over 14 amino acids. The CDR3 DNA is TGTGCCACCGGGAGACAGGGGAGCAATCAGCCCCAGCATTTT. Translating gives CATGRQGSNQPQHF.

The genes are TRBV6-5 and TRBJ1-1; 9 bases are a match to TRBD1. The CDR3 is 14 residues long. Germline CDR1 and CDR2: MNHEY and SVGAGI. V trimming: 7 bases; J trimming: 5 bases; junction bases outside the gene matches: 8. The CDR3 nucleotides are TGTGCCAGCAAGGGTGGACAGGGGCGGACTGAAGCTTTCTTT. Amino acid sequence: CASKGGQGRTEAFF.

The chain carries TRBV3-1 (or the pseudogene TRBV3-2) and TRBJ2-7; D is ambiguous. V lost 1 base to trimming and J lost 9 bases, with 10 bases between them. The CDR3 is 12 amino acids. From germline, CDR1 is LGHDT and CDR2 YNNKEL (reference sequence). CDR3 sequence (DNA): TGTGCCAGCAGCCAAGGGCGGCGGATGCAGTACTTC. It encodes CASSQGRRMQYF.